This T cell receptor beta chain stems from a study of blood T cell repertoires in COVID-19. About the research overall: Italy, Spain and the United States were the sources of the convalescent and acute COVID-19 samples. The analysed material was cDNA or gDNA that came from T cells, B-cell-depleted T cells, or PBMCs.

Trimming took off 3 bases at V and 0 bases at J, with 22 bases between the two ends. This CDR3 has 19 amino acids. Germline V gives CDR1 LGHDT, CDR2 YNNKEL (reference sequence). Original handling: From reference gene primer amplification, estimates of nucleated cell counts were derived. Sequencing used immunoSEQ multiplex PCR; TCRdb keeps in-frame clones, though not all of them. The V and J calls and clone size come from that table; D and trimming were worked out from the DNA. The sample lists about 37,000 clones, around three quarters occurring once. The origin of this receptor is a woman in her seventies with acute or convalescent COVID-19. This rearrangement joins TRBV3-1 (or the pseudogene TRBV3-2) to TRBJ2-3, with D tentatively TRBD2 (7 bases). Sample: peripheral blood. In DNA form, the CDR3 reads TGTGCCAGCAGCCAGTCCGCCGGGGGGCCAGCGGGTAGCACAGATACGCAGTATTTT. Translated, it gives CASSQSAGGPAGSTDTQYF.